A selection of T cell receptor beta chains follows, all from one sample in a study of blood T cell repertoires in COVID-19. Generated by immunoSEQ multiplex PCR, the TCRdb table keeps only in-frame clones and is missing some. The repertoire includes roughly 100,000 clones, over 70% of them detected once, and 4.1% sits in the top ten. Material: peripheral blood. These receptors originate from a man aged 55 to 70 with acute or convalescent COVID-19. Each CDR3 is given with its conserved first and last residue. The D gene is left open where the match is weak. The size of a clone is reported for some rows only, either as once, few or many, or as a class for expanded clones.

abundance: few
v_gene: TRBV7-2
d_gene: NA
j_gene: TRBJ1-5
CDR3nt: TGTGCCAGCAGCTTGGCGGTAACGGGACAGCCCCAGCATTTT
CDR3aa: CASSLAVTGQPQHF

abundance: once
v_gene: TRBV2
d_gene: NA
j_gene: TRBJ2-7
CDR3nt: TGTGCCAGCAGTGAAATGTCGTATGAGCAGTACTTC
CDR3aa: CASSEMSYEQYF

abundance: once
v_gene: TRBV7-9
d_gene: NA
j_gene: TRBJ1-2
CDR3nt: TGTGCCAGCAGCTCCACAGGGCCCCTCTATGGCTACACCTTC
CDR3aa: CASSSTGPLYGYTF

abundance: NA
v_gene: TRBV6-6
d_gene: NA
j_gene: TRBJ2-2
CDR3nt: TGTGCCAGCATCCAACAGGGCAACACCGGGGAGCTGTTTTTT
CDR3aa: CASIQQGNTGELFF

abundance: NA
v_gene: TRBV27
d_gene: NA
j_gene: TRBJ2-1
CDR3nt: TGTGCCAGCAGTTTGTCGCGGTCTTCCTACAATGAGCAGTTCTTC
CDR3aa: CASSLSRSSYNEQFF

abundance: NA
v_gene: TRBV4-3
d_gene: NA
j_gene: TRBJ2-6
CDR3nt: TGCGCCAGCAGCCAAGATCAGGGTGGTGGGGCCAACGTCCTGACTTTC
CDR3aa: CASSQDQGGGANVLTF

abundance: NA
v_gene: TRBV30
d_gene: NA
j_gene: TRBJ2-5
CDR3nt: TGTGCCTGGAGTGTACTATTCCAAGAGACCCAGTACTTC
CDR3aa: CAWSVLFQETQYF

abundance: NA
v_gene: TRBV7-3
d_gene: NA
j_gene: TRBJ2-2
CDR3nt: TGTGCCAGCAGTGCAGGGGAGACCGGGGAGCTGTTTTTT
CDR3aa: CASSAGETGELFF

abundance: NA
v_gene: TRBV10-2
d_gene: TRBD1
j_gene: TRBJ2-5
CDR3nt: TGCGCCACCGGACAGGGGGCGGGGGAGACCCAGTACTTC
CDR3aa: CATGQGAGETQYF

abundance: NA
v_gene: TRBV5-6
d_gene: TRBD1
j_gene: TRBJ2-7
CDR3nt: TGTGCCAGCAGCCCAAGGGACAGACCCCTATACGAGCAGTACTTC
CDR3aa: CASSPRDRPLYEQYF

abundance: few
v_gene: TRBV7-2
d_gene: NA
j_gene: TRBJ2-2
CDR3nt: TGTGCCAGCAGCTTAGGCAGGGGCTCCGGGGAGCTGTTTTTT
CDR3aa: CASSLGRGSGELFF

abundance: NA
v_gene: TRBV19
d_gene: TRBD2
j_gene: TRBJ2-5
CDR3nt: TGTGCCAGTAGTATCCTAAAGGGAGGGAAAGAAGGGACCCAGTACTTC
CDR3aa: CASSILKGGKEGTQYF

abundance: NA
v_gene: TRBV27
d_gene: NA
j_gene: TRBJ2-2
CDR3nt: TGTGCCAGCAGTTTAATGGCGGGCCCGGGCACCGGGGAGCTGTTTTTT
CDR3aa: CASSLMAGPGTGELFF

abundance: NA
v_gene: TRBV5-1
d_gene: TRBD1
j_gene: TRBJ1-1
CDR3nt: TGCGCCAGCAGCTTGGACAGGGGGTATCCTGAAGCTTTCTTT
CDR3aa: CASSLDRGYPEAFF

abundance: NA
v_gene: TRBV7-2
d_gene: NA
j_gene: TRBJ1-5
CDR3nt: TGTGCCAGCAGCCCAAGTAGCGGGAATCTAAATCAGCCCCAGCATTTT
CDR3aa: CASSPSSGNLNQPQHF

abundance: NA
v_gene: TRBV28
d_gene: NA
j_gene: TRBJ1-2
CDR3nt: TGTGCCAGCAGGCCCCGGGACACCTATGGCTACACCTTC
CDR3aa: CASRPRDTYGYTF

abundance: NA
v_gene: TRBV7-9
d_gene: TRBD1
j_gene: TRBJ2-1
CDR3nt: TGTGCCAGCAGCGCGCGGGACAGGGGTGAGCAGTTCTTC
CDR3aa: CASSARDRGEQFF

abundance: NA
v_gene: TRBV4-1
d_gene: NA
j_gene: TRBJ1-1
CDR3nt: TGCGCCAGCAGTCTTGTGGGGCCCAACACTGAAGCTTTCTTT
CDR3aa: CASSLVGPNTEAFF

abundance: NA
v_gene: TRBV24-1
d_gene: TRBD2
j_gene: TRBJ2-1
CDR3nt: TGTGCCACCAGTGAAACCGGGACTACCTACAATGAGCAGTTCTTC
CDR3aa: CATSETGTTYNEQFF

abundance: NA
v_gene: TRBV4-2
d_gene: NA
j_gene: TRBJ2-2
CDR3nt: TGTGCCAGCAGCCCCGTGGCTGAAACGAACACCGGGGAGCTGTTTTTT
CDR3aa: CASSPVAETNTGELFF

abundance: NA
v_gene: TRBV6-2/TRBV6-3
d_gene: TRBD1
j_gene: TRBJ1-2
CDR3nt: TGTGCCAGCACCCCCAGGAGGGACAGCTATGGCTACACCTTC
CDR3aa: CASTPRRDSYGYTF

abundance: NA
v_gene: TRBV19
d_gene: NA
j_gene: TRBJ2-3
CDR3nt: TGTGCCAGTAGTATAGGAGAGGGCCATTTTGATACGCAGTATTTT
CDR3aa: CASSIGEGHFDTQYF

abundance: NA
v_gene: TRBV6-5
d_gene: NA
j_gene: TRBJ2-7
CDR3nt: TGTGCCAGCACCCCAGGGGGGCATCTCTCGGGGGAGCAGTACTTC
CDR3aa: CASTPGGHLSGEQYF

abundance: few
v_gene: TRBV7-9
d_gene: TRBD2
j_gene: TRBJ2-5
CDR3nt: TGTGCCAGCAGCTTGGGGGGGGTCCAAGAGACCCAGTACTTC
CDR3aa: CASSLGGVQETQYF

abundance: NA
v_gene: TRBV6-2/TRBV6-3
d_gene: TRBD1
j_gene: TRBJ1-1
CDR3nt: TGTGCCAGCAGTACCCGACTGACAGGGGGCCACACTGAAGCTTTCTTT
CDR3aa: CASSTRLTGGHTEAFF

abundance: NA
v_gene: TRBV9
d_gene: NA
j_gene: TRBJ2-3
CDR3nt: TGTGCCAGCAGCGTAGCAGACTACTGGGATACGCAGTATTTT
CDR3aa: CASSVADYWDTQYF

abundance: NA
v_gene: TRBV24-1
d_gene: NA
j_gene: TRBJ1-2
CDR3nt: TGTGCCACCAGTGATTATAGGGGAACGGCTGGCTACACCTTC
CDR3aa: CATSDYRGTAGYTF

abundance: few
v_gene: TRBV29-1
d_gene: TRBD1
j_gene: TRBJ1-2
CDR3nt: TGCAGCGTTGCCCAGGGGGATAACTATGGCTACACCTTC
CDR3aa: CSVAQGDNYGYTF

abundance: once
v_gene: TRBV7-2
d_gene: TRBD1
j_gene: TRBJ1-5
CDR3nt: TGTGCCAGCAGCTTAGACGGACAGGGGCTCAGACCCCAGCATTTT
CDR3aa: CASSLDGQGLRPQHF

abundance: NA
v_gene: TRBV2
d_gene: NA
j_gene: TRBJ1-4
CDR3nt: TGTGCCAGCAGGAGGGGGTCCGGTGAAAAACTGTTTTTT
CDR3aa: CASRRGSGEKLFF

abundance: NA
v_gene: TRBV19
d_gene: NA
j_gene: TRBJ1-5
CDR3nt: TGTGCCAGTAGTATCCAGGTCTCGCAGCCCCAGCATTTT
CDR3aa: CASSIQVSQPQHF

abundance: once
v_gene: TRBV7-2
d_gene: NA
j_gene: TRBJ2-1
CDR3nt: TGTGCCAGCAGCTTAAATCATTATGGAGGGGTCGGTGAGCAGTTCTTC
CDR3aa: CASSLNHYGGVGEQFF

abundance: NA
v_gene: TRBV2
d_gene: NA
j_gene: TRBJ1-2
CDR3nt: TGTGCCAGCTCCCCCGCAGGCCTCTATGGCTACACCTTC
CDR3aa: CASSPAGLYGYTF

abundance: NA
v_gene: TRBV4-2
d_gene: TRBD2
j_gene: TRBJ2-3
CDR3nt: TGTGCCAGCAGCCCCTCGAGCGGGACGGGGTCCACAGATACGCAGTATTTT
CDR3aa: CASSPSSGTGSTDTQYF

abundance: NA
v_gene: TRBV7-2
d_gene: NA
j_gene: TRBJ2-4
CDR3nt: TGTGCCAGCAGCTTAGAAGGGGGCAAAAACATTCAGTACTTC
CDR3aa: CASSLEGGKNIQYF

abundance: NA
v_gene: TRBV12-3/TRBV12-4
d_gene: TRBD1
j_gene: TRBJ1-2
CDR3nt: TGTGCCAGTAGGGACAGTATCTATGGCTACACCTTC
CDR3aa: CASRDSIYGYTF

abundance: NA
v_gene: TRBV10-3
d_gene: TRBD1
j_gene: TRBJ1-2
CDR3nt: TGTGCCATCACCGACGACAGGGTCGGTGGCTACACCTTC
CDR3aa: CAITDDRVGGYTF

abundance: NA
v_gene: TRBV7-9
d_gene: TRBD1
j_gene: TRBJ1-5
CDR3nt: TGTGCCAGCAGCCCATTGACAGGGCTAGGCAATCAGCCCCAGCATTTT
CDR3aa: CASSPLTGLGNQPQHF

abundance: NA
v_gene: TRBV7-9
d_gene: TRBD1
j_gene: TRBJ1-6
CDR3nt: TGTGCCAGCAGCCCGACAGGGGAATCACCCCTCCACTTT
CDR3aa: CASSPTGESPLHF

abundance: once
v_gene: TRBV29-1
d_gene: TRBD2
j_gene: TRBJ2-1
CDR3nt: TGCAGCGGCCATACTAGCGGGGGGGCCATCTCCTACAATGAGCAGTTCTTC
CDR3aa: CSGHTSGGAISYNEQFF

abundance: NA
v_gene: TRBV5-1
d_gene: NA
j_gene: TRBJ2-1
CDR3nt: TGCGCCAGCAGCTTGGCCGCTAGCGCGTTCTACAATGAGCAGTTCTTC
CDR3aa: CASSLAASAFYNEQFF

abundance: NA
v_gene: TRBV10-1
d_gene: NA
j_gene: TRBJ2-3
CDR3nt: TGCGCCAGCAGTGGCGGGCGAGCAGATACGCAGTATTTT
CDR3aa: CASSGGRADTQYF

abundance: NA
v_gene: TRBV4-3
d_gene: NA
j_gene: TRBJ2-5
CDR3nt: TGCGCCAGCAGCCAAGATTTAGGGACAAGTCAAGAGACCCAGTACTTC
CDR3aa: CASSQDLGTSQETQYF

abundance: NA
v_gene: TRBV27
d_gene: TRBD1
j_gene: TRBJ1-5
CDR3nt: TGTGCCAGCAGTGGGACAGGGGGAAGCAATCAGCCCCAGCATTTT
CDR3aa: CASSGTGGSNQPQHF

abundance: few
v_gene: TRBV30
d_gene: TRBD1
j_gene: TRBJ1-4
CDR3nt: TGTGCCTGGAGTCCTACTCTGGGACAGGGATTCGTTGAAAAACTGTTTTTT
CDR3aa: CAWSPTLGQGFVEKLFF

abundance: NA
v_gene: TRBV5-5
d_gene: NA
j_gene: TRBJ2-3
CDR3nt: TGTGCCAGCAGCTCCCGGGCGGGCCCTTCAGATACGCAGTATTTT
CDR3aa: CASSSRAGPSDTQYF

abundance: NA
v_gene: TRBV6-6
d_gene: TRBD1
j_gene: TRBJ1-5
CDR3nt: TGTGCCAGCACTATACAGAGGGACAGGGGTCAGCCCCAGCATTTT
CDR3aa: CASTIQRDRGQPQHF

abundance: medium-sized
v_gene: TRBV11-3
d_gene: TRBD1
j_gene: TRBJ1-6
CDR3nt: TGTGCCAGCGCCACAGGGGTACGATCACCCCTCCACTTT
CDR3aa: CASATGVRSPLHF

abundance: NA
v_gene: TRBV19
d_gene: NA
j_gene: TRBJ2-7
CDR3nt: TGTGCCAGTGCGGGGTCCCCCTACGAGCAGTACTTC
CDR3aa: CASAGSPYEQYF